Listed below are T cell receptor beta chains from one sample, sequenced in a study of shared clonotypes between healthy human individuals. TCRdb keeps only in-frame clones here, not all; method: immunoSEQ multiplex PCR. The profile shows roughly 1,500,000 clones, under 99% of them singletons. The source material was naive CD4+ T cells sorted from blood. These receptors were obtained from a man aged 30 to 45 in good health. Both conserved end residues are part of each CDR3. The D gene is left open where the match is weak. Size is stated for part of the rows, as once, few or many counts, or as a class when the clone is expanded.

D	V	J	size	DNA	CDR3
-	TRBV18	TRBJ1-1	once	TGTGCCAGCTCACCCCGACCAGAGCCTGAAGCTTTCTTT	CASSPRPEPEAFF
TRBD2	TRBV29-1	TRBJ2-7	once	TGCAGCGCCTTAGCGGGAGTCTACGAGCAGTACTTC	CSALAGVYEQYF
-	TRBV6-5	TRBJ2-1	-	TGTGCCAGCAGTCCACCGGCCGTCTCCTACAATGAGCAGTTCTTC	CASSPPAVSYNEQFF
TRBD1	TRBV6-5	TRBJ1-1	-	TGTGCCAGCAGATATGACAGGGTGAACACTGAAGCTTTCTTT	CASRYDRVNTEAFF
-	TRBV19	TRBJ1-2	-	TGTGCCAGTAGCAACGACGAAAGGAACTATGGCTACACCTTC	CASSNDERNYGYTF
-	TRBV5-6	TRBJ2-7	once	TGTGCCAGCAGCTTCAGTAGGACGCTTAGGGACTACGAGCAGTACTTC	CASSFSRTLRDYEQYF
-	TRBV5-8	TRBJ2-7	-	TGTGCCAGCAGCTTGGGCGGACAGAACTACGAGCAGTACTTC	CASSLGGQNYEQYF
-	TRBV14	TRBJ2-1	-	TGTGCCAGCAGCCAAGCGGGCGCGGGACCGCAGTTCTTC	CASSQAGAGPQFF
TRBD1	TRBV5-1	TRBJ1-3	-	TGCGCCAGCAGCTTCCAGGGGGCTTCCTCTGGAAACACCATATATTTT	CASSFQGASSGNTIYF
TRBD2	TRBV5-4	TRBJ2-2	-	TGTGCCAGCAGCTTGGGGCTAGCGGGAGATACCGGGGAGCTGTTTTTT	CASSLGLAGDTGELFF
-	TRBV7-2	TRBJ2-7	-	TGTGCCAGCAGCTTTACCGGGCTAGGGGCCTACGAGCAGTACTTC	CASSFTGLGAYEQYF
TRBD1	TRBV6-5	TRBJ2-2	-	TGTGCCAGCAGTTACCCGACAGGGGGTGGTACCGGGGAGCTGTTTTTT	CASSYPTGGGTGELFF
-	TRBV6-1	TRBJ2-7	-	TGTGCCAGCACCCAAGGGAACTTCGGACCCTACGAGCAGTACTTC	CASTQGNFGPYEQYF
TRBD1	TRBV10-2	TRBJ1-5	-	TGCGCCAGCAGTGATCGTTCAACAGGGGGCAATCAGCCCCAGCATTTT	CASSDRSTGGNQPQHF
-	TRBV7-8	TRBJ2-7	-	TGTGCCAGCGGCCCGGGGGAGCAGTACTTC	CASGPGEQYF
TRBD2	TRBV15	TRBJ2-7	-	TGTGCCACCAGCATGGGCGGGAGGTTCTACGAGCAGTACTTC	CATSMGGRFYEQYF
TRBD1	TRBV18	TRBJ2-5	-	TGTGCCAGCTCACCCGGGACAGGGGGCGCGGAGACCCAGTACTTC	CASSPGTGGAETQYF
-	TRBV9	TRBJ1-4	once	TGTGCCAGCAGCGTAGAGGCTCATAATGAAAAACTGTTTTTT	CASSVEAHNEKLFF
TRBD2	TRBV18	TRBJ2-7	-	TGTGCCAGCTCATCTTTAGCGGGGATCTACGAGCAGTACTTC	CASSSLAGIYEQYF
-	TRBV5-6	TRBJ1-1	-	TGTGCCAGCAGCTTCCGGACGGTGAGGAACACTGAAGCTTTCTTT	CASSFRTVRNTEAFF
-	TRBV2	TRBJ2-2	once	TGTGCCAGCAGGGTCTTTATTACCGGGGAGCTGTTTTTT	CASRVFITGELFF
TRBD1	TRBV25-1	TRBJ2-7	-	TGTGCCAGCAGTGACCCCCGGACAGGGAACTACGAGCAGTACTTC	CASSDPRTGNYEQYF
TRBD1	TRBV28	TRBJ2-7	-	TGTGCCAGCAGCATGGGACAGGATTACGAGCAGTACTTC	CASSMGQDYEQYF
-	TRBV18	TRBJ2-7	-	TGTGCCAGCTCACCACTCGAATCCTCCTACGAGCAGTACTTC	CASSPLESSYEQYF
-	TRBV28	TRBJ2-2	-	TGTGCCAGCAGTTTGGGGACCGGGGAGCTGTTTTTT	CASSLGTGELFF
-	TRBV28	TRBJ2-1	-	TGTGCCAGCAGTTCCCGGGACCCTACTCCTCTAAAGTTCTTC	CASSSRDPTPLKFF
-	TRBV5-4	TRBJ2-6	-	TGTGCCAGCAGCTTGGGAGGGCCTGGGGCCAACGTCCTGACTTTC	CASSLGGPGANVLTF
TRBD2	TRBV15	TRBJ2-7	-	TGTGCCACCAGCAGAAGTAGCGGGAGCTTCGCCTACGAGCAGTACTTC	CATSRSSGSFAYEQYF
TRBD2	TRBV9	TRBJ2-3	-	TGTGCCAGCAGCGTAGGGCTAGCGGGAGGAGATACGCAGTATTTT	CASSVGLAGGDTQYF
TRBD2	TRBV9	TRBJ2-7	-	TGTGCCAGCAGCGTATGGGAGGGCCCCAGCGAGCAGTACTTC	CASSVWEGPSEQYF
TRBD1	TRBV9	TRBJ1-2	-	TGTGCCAGCAGCCTCGCGACAGGGGTCCAGAACTATGGCTACACCTTC	CASSLATGVQNYGYTF
TRBD2	TRBV4-2	TRBJ2-7	-	TGTGCCAGCAGCCAAGTGGTAGCGGGATCGACCTACGAGCAGTACTTC	CASSQVVAGSTYEQYF
TRBD2	TRBV6-1	TRBJ2-3	-	TGTGCCAGCACGACGAGGGGAGGGGGCACAGATACGCAGTATTTT	CASTTRGGGTDTQYF
-	TRBV11-2	TRBJ2-1	-	TGTGCCAGCAGCTTGATTGCGTATGAGGAGCAGTTCTTC	CASSLIAYEEQFF
-	TRBV11-2	TRBJ2-3	-	TGTGCCAGCAGCTTAGTAGGAGGGGCTCTCACAGATACGCAGTATTTT	CASSLVGGALTDTQYF
-	TRBV30	TRBJ1-3	-	TGTGCCTGGAAGGGAAGCTCTGGAAACACCATATATTTT	CAWKGSSGNTIYF
TRBD1	TRBV27	TRBJ2-6	-	TGTGCCTGCCGGGACAGGGCCTCTGGGGCCAACGTCCTGACTTTC	CACRDRASGANVLTF
-	TRBV30	TRBJ1-5	-	TGTGCCTGGGGGCGCCCCAATCAGCCCCAGCATTTT	CAWGRPNQPQHF
TRBD1	TRBV4-1	TRBJ2-1	-	TGCGCCAGCAGCCCCGACAGGGGCAATGAGCAGTTCTTC	CASSPDRGNEQFF
-	TRBV10-1	TRBJ2-1	-	TGCGCCAGCAGTGAGTCAGGTCGAGAGCAGTTCTTC	CASSESGREQFF
-	TRBV5-1	TRBJ2-6	-	TGCGCCAGCAGGGATCAAACTGGGGCCAACGTCCTGACTTTC	CASRDQTGANVLTF
-	TRBV6-5	TRBJ1-1	-	TGTGCCAGCAGTAGCGGAACTGAAGCTTTCTTT	CASSSGTEAFF
-	TRBV6-5	TRBJ2-7	once	TGTGCCAGCAGATACGGACAGACCTACGAGCAGTACTTC	CASRYGQTYEQYF
TRBD2	TRBV7-8	TRBJ2-7	-	TGTGCCAGCAGCTTAGAGGTGTTACTAGCGGGGGAGCAGTACTTC	CASSLEVLLAGEQYF
TRBD1	TRBV19	TRBJ1-2	-	TGTGCCACTAGCAGAATCGGGACAGGGATTTCGTACACCTTC	CATSRIGTGISYTF
-	TRBV25-1	TRBJ2-2	once	TGTGCCAGCAGTGGGCCGGGTTTCACCGGGGAGCTGTTTTTT	CASSGPGFTGELFF